The next 14 T cell receptor beta chains were all read from a single sample in a study of shared clonotypes between healthy human individuals. Generated by immunoSEQ multiplex PCR, the TCRdb table keeps only in-frame clones and is missing some. The table has 490,000 or so clones, roughly 85% seen once. The sample taken for sequencing was PBMCs. The source is a woman aged 35 to 49 in good health. Some clones in this sample may be carry-over from other donors' samples.

The chain recombines TRBV5-4 with TRBJ2-7; TRBD1 agrees at 7 bases. CDR1 and CDR2 (germline): SGHNT, YYREEE (reference sequence). V shed 1 base, J shed 3 bases, and the junction held 4 bases outside the gene matches. This CDR3 is 14 amino acids long. The DNA of the CDR3 is TGTGCCAGCAGCTTGATAGGGACAGACTACGAGCAGTACTTC. It translates to CASSLIGTDYEQYF. Filled out from reference TRBV5-4 and TRBJ2-7, the complete variable domain reads ETGVTQSPTHLIKTRGQQVTLRCSSQSGHNTVSWYQQALGQGPQFIFQYYREEENGRGNFPPRFSGLQFPNYSSELNVNALELDDSALYLCASSLIGTDYEQYFGPGTRLTVT.

This clone was seen just once. V is TRBV2 and J is TRBJ2-7; 16 bases agree with TRBD2. The CDR3 loop spans 16 amino acids. The ends lost 5 bases at V and 4 bases at J; junction bases unmatched: 5. Looked up from germline, CDR1 is SNHLY and CDR2 is FYNNEI. As DNA, the CDR3 is TGTGCCAGCAGTCTGCCGGGACTAGCGGGAGGGTACGAGCAGTACTTC. Its translation is CASSLPGLAGGYEQYF.

V usage is TRBV7-3 and J usage is TRBJ2-6, with 12 bases lining up with TRBD1. The CDR3 runs 17 residues. V gave up 5 bases and J gave up 3 bases; unmatched junction bases: 5. CDR1 is SGHTA, CDR2 FQGTGA, per germline. The CDR3 DNA reads TGTGCCAGCAGCCTCGGGACAGGGGGCTATGGGGCCAACGTCCTGACTTTC. Translation gives CASSLGTGGYGANVLTF.

The chain joins TRBV2 to TRBJ2-3; a weak D match, TRBD2 (6 bases). This CDR3 has 14 residues. V lost 7 bases and J lost 2, with 13 bases in between. Germline V gene lookup returns CDR1 SNHLY and CDR2 FYNNEI. CDR3 sequence (DNA): TGTGCCAGCAAGGGCGGGACCAACACAGATACGCAGTATTTT. It is translated as CASKGGTNTDTQYF.

The V gene is TRBV4-3, the J gene TRBJ2-5, with D perhaps TRBD1 (5 bases). V was trimmed by 0 bases and J by 5 bases, leaving 10 bases between them. Per germline, CDR1 LGHNA and CDR2 YSLEER. The CDR3 has 14 residues. CDR3 sequence: CASSQEGAAETQYF. The DNA of the CDR3 is TGCGCCAGCAGCCAAGAAGGGGCGGCGGAGACCCAGTACTTC.

This rearrangement joins TRBV29-1 to TRBJ2-1, with 7 bases that match TRBD1. Trimming at V came to 6 bases and at J to 0 bases, leaving 5 bases not matched to a gene. The CDR3 length is 14 residues. Germline CDR1 SQVTM, CDR2 ANQGSEA. The CDR3 here is CSVAGGSSYNEQFF. As DNA, the CDR3 is TGCAGCGTGGCAGGGGGTAGCTCCTACAATGAGCAGTTCTTC.

The gene calls are TRBV5-4 and TRBJ2-2; the D gene is possibly TRBD1 (5 bases). CDR1 and CDR2 (germline): SGHNT, YYREEE (reference sequence). V lost 4 bases and J 3 bases, leaving 10 bases between the germline ends. The CDR3 runs to 14 residues. The DNA of the CDR3 is TGTGCCAGCAGCAGAGACAGATACACCGGGGAGCTGTTTTTT. As protein: CASSRDRYTGELFF.

A few counts support this clone. V is TRBV28 and J is TRBJ2-1, with 7 positions matching TRBD2. Per the germline V gene, CDR1 is MDHEN and CDR2 is SYDVKM. V gave up 1 base and J gave up 7 bases; unmatched junction bases: 16. The CDR3 sequence is 18 residues long. CDR3 DNA: TGTGCCAGCAGTTTATATACGGGAGGTTCCCCTTCGGGGAATGAGCAGTTCTTC. Translation gives CASSLYTGGSPSGNEQFF.

This clone appeared once. This chain links TRBV6-6 with TRBJ2-5, with a tentative D call TRBD1 (5 bases). The length of the CDR3 is 15 residues. V dropped 2 bases and J dropped 2 bases, with 12 bases sitting between them. CDR1 MNHNY and CDR2 SVGAGI come from the germline V gene (reference sequence). CDR3 sequence reads: CASSYGKGRQETQYF. The CDR3 region has the DNA TGTGCCAGCAGTTACGGAAAGGGGCGACAAGAGACCCAGTACTTC.

The V gene is TRBV5-4, the J gene TRBJ2-5; 9 positions match TRBD1. CDR1 is SGHNT and CDR2 is YYREEE in the germline V gene (reference sequence). J lost 5 bases, V lost 4 bases, and 15 bases had no gene match. This CDR3 contains 17 residues. The CDR3 loop reads CASSRTQGARLTETQYF. The CDR3, as DNA: TGTGCCAGCAGCCGAACACAGGGGGCTCGTTTAACGGAGACCCAGTACTTC. Full variable domain (remainder filled in from reference TRBV5-4 and TRBJ2-5): ETGVTQSPTHLIKTRGQQVTLRCSSQSGHNTVSWYQQALGQGPQFIFQYYREEENGRGNFPPRFSGLQFPNYSSELNVNALELDDSALYLCASSRTQGARLTETQYFGPGTRLLVL.

The chain is built from TRBV7-9 and TRBJ2-7, with a weak D call TRBD1 (5 bases). The V gene's germline CDR1 is SEHNR and CDR2 FQNEAQ (reference sequence). V lost 4 bases and J lost 2, with 9 bases in between. CDR3 length: 13 residues. The DNA of the CDR3 is TGTGCCAGCAGCTCAATAGGGGCCTACGAGCAGTACTTC. It encodes CASSSIGAYEQYF.

V is TRBV30 and J is TRBJ2-3; 10 bases are shared with TRBD2. This CDR3 has 16 residues. With V trimmed by 5 bases and J by 1 base, 9 bases remained unmatched. Per germline, CDR1 GTSNPN and CDR2 SVGIG (reference sequence). CDR3 sequence (DNA): TGTGCCTGGGGAAAAGCGGGAGGGCCTGGCACAGATACGCAGTATTTT. This sequence encodes CAWGKAGGPGTDTQYF.

This CDR3 reads CASSPGAGSRGTQYF. DNA of the CDR3: TGTGCCAGCTCACCTGGGGCGGGGAGCAGGGGGACGCAGTATTTT. The chain is built from TRBV18 and TRBJ2-3, with D maybe TRBD1 (7 bases). V lost 3 bases and J 9 bases, leaving 19 bases between the germline ends. Germline CDR1 KGHSH, CDR2 LQKENI. The CDR3 is 15 amino acids.

V usage is TRBV9 and J usage is TRBJ1-2, with 7 nucleotides matching TRBD1. Per the germline V gene, CDR1 is SGDLS and CDR2 is YYNGEE. J lost 7 bases, V lost 4 bases, and 16 bases had no gene match. The CDR3 covers 16 residues. The CDR3 loop is CASSPTPTGWEGGYTF. For the CDR3, the DNA is TGTGCCAGCAGCCCTACCCCGACAGGGTGGGAGGGTGGCTACACCTTC.